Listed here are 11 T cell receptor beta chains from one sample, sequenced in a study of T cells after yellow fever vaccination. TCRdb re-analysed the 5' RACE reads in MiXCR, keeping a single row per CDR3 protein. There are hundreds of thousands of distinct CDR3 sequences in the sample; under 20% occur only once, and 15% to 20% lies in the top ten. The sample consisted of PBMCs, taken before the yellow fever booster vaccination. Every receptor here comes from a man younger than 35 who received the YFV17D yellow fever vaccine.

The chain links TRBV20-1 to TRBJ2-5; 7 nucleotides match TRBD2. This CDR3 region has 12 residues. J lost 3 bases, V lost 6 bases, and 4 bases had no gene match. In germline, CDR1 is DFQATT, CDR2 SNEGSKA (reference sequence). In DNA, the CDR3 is TGCAGTGCAATCGCGGGGGAAGAGACCCAGTACTTC. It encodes CSAIAGEETQYF.

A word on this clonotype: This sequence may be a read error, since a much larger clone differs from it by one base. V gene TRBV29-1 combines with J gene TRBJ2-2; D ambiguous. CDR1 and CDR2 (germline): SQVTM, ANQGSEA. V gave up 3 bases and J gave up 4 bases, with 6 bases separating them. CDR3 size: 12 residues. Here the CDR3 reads CSVEWSTGELFF. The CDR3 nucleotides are TGCAGCGTTGAGTGGTCCACCGGGGAGCTGTTTTTT.

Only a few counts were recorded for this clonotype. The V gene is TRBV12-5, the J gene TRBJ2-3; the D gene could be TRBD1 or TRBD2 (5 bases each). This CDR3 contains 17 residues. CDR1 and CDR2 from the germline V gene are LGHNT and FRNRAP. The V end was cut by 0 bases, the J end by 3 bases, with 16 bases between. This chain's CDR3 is CASGLVGTELFTDTQYF. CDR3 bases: TGTGCTAGTGGTTTGGTTGGGACGGAGTTATTTACAGATACGCAGTATTTT.

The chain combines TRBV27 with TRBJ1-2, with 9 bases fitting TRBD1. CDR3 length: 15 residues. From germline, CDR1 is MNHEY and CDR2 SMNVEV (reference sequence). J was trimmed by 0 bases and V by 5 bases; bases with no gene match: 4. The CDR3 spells CASSMGQGTNYGYTF. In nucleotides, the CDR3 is TGTGCCAGCAGTATGGGACAGGGTACTAACTATGGCTACACCTTC.

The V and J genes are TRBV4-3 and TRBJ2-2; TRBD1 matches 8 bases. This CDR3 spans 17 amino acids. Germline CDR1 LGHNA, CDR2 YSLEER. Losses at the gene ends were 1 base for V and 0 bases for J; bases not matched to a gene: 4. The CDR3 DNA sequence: TGCGCCAGCAGCCAAGGGGCAGGGGGCGCGAACACCGGGGAGCTGTTTTTT. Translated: CASSQGAGGANTGELFF.

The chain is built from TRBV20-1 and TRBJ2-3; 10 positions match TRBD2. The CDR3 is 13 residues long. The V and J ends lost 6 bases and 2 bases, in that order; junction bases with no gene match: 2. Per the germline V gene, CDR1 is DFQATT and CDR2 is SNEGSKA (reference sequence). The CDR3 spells CSALAGDTDTQYF. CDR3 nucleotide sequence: TGCAGTGCCCTAGCGGGAGACACAGATACGCAGTATTTT.

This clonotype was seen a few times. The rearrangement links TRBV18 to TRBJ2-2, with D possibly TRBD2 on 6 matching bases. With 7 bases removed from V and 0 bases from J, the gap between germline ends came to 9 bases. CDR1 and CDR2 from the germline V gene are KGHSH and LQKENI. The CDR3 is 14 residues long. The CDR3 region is CASYRETNTGELFF. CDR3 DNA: TGTGCCAGCTACCGGGAGACGAACACCGGGGAGCTGTTTTTT.

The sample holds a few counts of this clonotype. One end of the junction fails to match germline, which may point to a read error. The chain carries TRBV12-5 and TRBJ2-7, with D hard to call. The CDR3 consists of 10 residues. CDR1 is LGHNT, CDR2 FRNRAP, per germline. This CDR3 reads CASGLAPLHF. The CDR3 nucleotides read TGTGCTAGTGGTTTGGCCCCACTCCACTTC.

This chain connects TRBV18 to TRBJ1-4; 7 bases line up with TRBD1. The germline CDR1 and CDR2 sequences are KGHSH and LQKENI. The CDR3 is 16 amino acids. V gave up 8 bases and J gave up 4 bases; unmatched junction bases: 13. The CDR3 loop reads CASRQNTGALNEKLFF. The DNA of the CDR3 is TGTGCCAGCCGACAGAATACAGGGGCCCTTAATGAAAAACTGTTTTTT.

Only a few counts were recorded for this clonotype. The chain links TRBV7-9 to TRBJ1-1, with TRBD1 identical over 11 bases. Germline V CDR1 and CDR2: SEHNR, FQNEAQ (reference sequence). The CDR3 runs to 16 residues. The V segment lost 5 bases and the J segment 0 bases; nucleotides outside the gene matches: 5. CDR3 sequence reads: CASSPGQGALNTEAFF. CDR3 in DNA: TGTGCCAGCAGCCCAGGACAGGGGGCTCTGAACACTGAAGCTTTCTTT. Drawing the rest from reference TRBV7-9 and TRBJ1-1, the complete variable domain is DTGVSQNPRHKITKRGQNVTFRCDPISEHNRLYWYRQTLGQGPEFLTYFQNEAQLEKSRLLSDRFSAERPKGSFSTLEIQRTEQGDSAMYLCASSPGQGALNTEAFFGQGTRLTVV.

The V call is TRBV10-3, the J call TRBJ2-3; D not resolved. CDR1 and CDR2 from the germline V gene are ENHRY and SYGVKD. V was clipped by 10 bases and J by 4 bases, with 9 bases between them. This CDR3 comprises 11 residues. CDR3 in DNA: TGTGCCACCCAAGGGCCAGATACGCAGTATTTT. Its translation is CATQGPDTQYF.